The entry below gives a single TCR beta chain sequence along with its context. As yet, its antigen is unknown. This sample was included in a study of vaccination effects on CD4 cells after COVID-19. Study summary: Viral peptide pools were used in the ViraFEST assay to expand antigen-specific CD4+ T cells, and sequencing came afterward.

Around day 10 of culture, CD4+ T cells were separated out. A half-medium replacement with IL-2 medium was carried out on days 3 and 7. Produced via immunoSEQ multiplex PCR; TCRdb's table is partial and in-frame only. This table has 30,000 or so clones, around 70% appearing once. CDR3 length equals 15 residues. Trimming left V 1 base short and J 9 bases short, with 13 bases between. Per germline, CDR1 SGHDN and CDR2 FVKESK. The starting material was CD4+ T cells from PBMCs cultured without peptide, obtained before COVID-19 vaccination. The genes are TRBV14 and TRBJ1-6, with a possible D match to TRBD1 (6 bases). This TCR was sampled from a human donor who received a COVID-19 vaccine. The CDR3 sequence: CASSQARGAASPLHF. The CDR3 coding sequence is TGTGCCAGCAGCCAAGCAAGGGGGGCGGCTTCACCCCTCCACTTT.